This T cell receptor beta chain is from a study of beta chain features in type 1 diabetes. Heparinised blood was drawn once per donor, averaging roughly 120 mL. Using CD45RO/CCR7/CD25/CD127/CD95/CD27, CD4+ naive, central memory, regulatory and stem cell-like memory cells were sorted. Sorting gave populations that all exceeded 98% purity. The whole isolated RNA underwent reverse transcription, so sequencing captured expressed TCRB transcripts. Mean read depth for naive, central memory and regulatory T cell samples was 3.5 million or so reads. Clones were sequenced by immunoSEQ multiplex PCR, and TCRdb holds only the in-frame ones, with some missing. The repertoire holds about 260,000 clones, with under 70% as singletons. This receptor was identified in a man under 40 in good health. The sequencing sample was made of naive CD4+ T cells from blood.

CDR3 sequence (DNA): TGTGCCAGCAGCTTCCAGCTAGCGGAGCGCACAGATACGCAGTATTTT. This codes for CASSFQLAERTDTQYF. This chain connects TRBV7-9 to TRBJ2-3, with 7 bases that match TRBD2. Germline V gene lookup returns CDR1 SEHNR and CDR2 FQNEAQ (reference sequence). Trimming took 3 bases from V and 1 from J; bases not matched to a gene: 7. This CDR3 contains 16 residues.